Presented here are 5 T cell receptor beta chains from one specimen sequenced in a study of blood T cell repertoires in COVID-19. Method: immunoSEQ multiplex PCR; TCRdb's copy keeps in-frame clones and lacks some. The sample yields about 150,000 clones, 80% to 85% seen once. The sequencing sample was made of peripheral blood. These TCRs come from a man between 65 and 80 years old with active or convalescent COVID-19.

This chain joins TRBV5-6 and TRBJ2-7; 10 nucleotides match TRBD1. V gave up 2 bases and J gave up 4 bases; unmatched junction bases: 6. Germline CDR1 SGHDT, CDR2 YYEEEE. The CDR3 extends over 15 amino acids. CDR3 nucleotides: TGTGCCAGCAGCTTAAGGGACAGGGGTCGTTACGAGCAGTACTTC. As protein: CASSLRDRGRYEQYF. Full variable domain (missing parts from reference TRBV5-6 and TRBJ2-7): DAGVTQSPTHLIKTRGQQVTLRCSPKSGHDTVSWYQQALGQGPQFIFQYYEEEERQRGNFPDRFSGHQFPNYSSELNVNALLLGDSALYLCASSLRDRGRYEQYFGPGTRLTVT.

The V call is TRBV5-1, the J call TRBJ1-5, with 8 bases aligning to TRBD1. V dropped 4 bases and J dropped 1; count of bases not matched to a gene: 4. Germline V lookup: CDR1 SGHRS, CDR2 YFSETQ. The CDR3 length is 15 residues. CDR3 sequence reads: CASSLQGASNQPQHF. CDR3 coding DNA: TGCGCCAGCAGCCTTCAGGGGGCCAGCAATCAGCCCCAGCATTTT.

The chain uses TRBV6-2 or TRBV6-3 and TRBJ2-1; TRBD2 matches 10 bases. The germline V gene has CDR1 MNHEY and CDR2 SVGEGT. This CDR3 is built from 13 residues. Trimming took 4 bases from V and 10 from J; bases not matched to a gene: 4. This CDR3 is CASSWVTSGEQFF. As DNA, the CDR3 is TGTGCCAGCAGTTGGGTGACTAGCGGGGAGCAGTTCTTC.

The CDR3 nucleotides read TGTGCCAGCAGTACCGGGACAGGGGGTCTCTATGGCTACACCTTC. It specifies CASSTGTGGLYGYTF. The chain couples TRBV28 to TRBJ1-2; 11 bases line up with TRBD1. J gave up 4 bases and V 5 bases, and 6 bases lay outside the gene matches. The CDR3 has 15 residues. Per germline, CDR1 MDHEN and CDR2 SYDVKM.

The chain combines TRBV28 with TRBJ1-2; 12 positions agree with TRBD1. The CDR3 contains 14 residues. The germline CDR1 and CDR2 sequences are MDHEN and SYDVKM. Trimming cost V 10 bases and J 8 bases; bases outside gene matches: 11. DNA for the CDR3: TGTGCCACAAACCTCGGGACAGGGGGCTTGGGCTACACCTTC. Translated, it gives CATNLGTGGLGYTF.